Each of the 24 T cell receptor beta chains below was sequenced from the same sample in a study of T cells in Graves' hyperthyroidism and ophthalmopathy. RNA transcripts provided the source from which TCR beta CDR3 regions were amplified. HTBI primers were the set used in a first-round RT-PCR of the TCR CDR3. TCRdb ran MiXCR on the multiplex PCR reads and lists one entry per CDR3 protein. Among 750,000 to 950,000 distinct CDR3 sequences, about 38% were seen once, and the ten largest hold around 10%. Material for sequencing was blood. These TCRs come from a man younger than 35 with Graves' hyperthyroidism.

At least ten counts were recorded for this clonotype. The CDR3 is CASSLLPDYQPQHF. Written as DNA, the CDR3 is TGTGCCAGCAGCTTACTTCCCGATTATCAGCCCCAGCATTTT. V gene TRBV7-8 combines with J gene TRBJ1-5; D is ambiguous. CDR1 and CDR2 from the germline V gene are SGHVS and FQNEAQ. Trimming took off 2 bases at V and 5 bases at J, with 10 bases between the two ends. This CDR3 contains 14 residues.

Worth noting for this clonotype: One end of the junction fails to match germline, which may point to a read error. The DNA for the CDR3 is TGTGCCAGCAGTTTCAGGGGAAAGGGCAATCAGCCCCAGCATTTT. Its translation is CASSFRGKGNQPQHF. The V call is TRBV10-3, the J call TRBJ1-5; TRBD1 might be the D (6 bases). The CDR3 has 15 amino acids. Per the germline V gene, CDR1 is ENHRY and CDR2 is SYGVKD.

This chain connects TRBV7-2 to TRBJ1-6; D gene unclear. Trimming stripped 6 bases from V and 6 bases from J, with 15 bases between. This CDR3 spans 15 amino acids. Germline CDR1 reads SGHTA; CDR2 reads FQGNSA. The CDR3 sequence is CASSPQAGFNSPLHF. The CDR3 coding sequence is TGTGCCAGCAGTCCCCAGGCAGGTTTTAATTCACCCCTCCACTTT.

Concerning this clonotype: A read error may explain this, as a much larger clone is one base away. The genes are TRBV7-8 and TRBJ1-4; D not certain. Trimming pared 3 bases from V and 4 bases from J, leaving 9 bases between. The germline V gene has CDR1 SGHVS and CDR2 FQNEAQ. The CDR3 length is 14 residues. The CDR3 loop is CASSFRADNEKLFF. The CDR3 DNA follows: TGTGCCAGCAGCTTCCGGGCCGATAATGAAAAACTGTTTTTT.

Concerning this clonotype: At one boundary the junction diverges from the germline segment, which might be a read error. The rearrangement joins TRBV29-1 to TRBJ2-6; 9 nucleotides line up with TRBD1. The CDR3 runs 15 residues. The germline V gene encodes CDR1 SQVTM and CDR2 ANQGSEA. The CDR3 sequence is CSVEDRGSGANVLTF. The CDR3 nucleotides read TGCAGCGTGGAAGACAGGGGGTCAGGGGCCAACGTCCTGACTTTC.

The V and J genes are TRBV15 and TRBJ1-2, with unresolved D. V shed 6 bases and J shed 0 bases, with 14 bases lying between them. Germline V gene sequence: CDR1 LNHNV, CDR2 YYDKDF (reference sequence). The CDR3 has 15 amino acids. The CDR3 protein is CATRPDRVPNYGYTF. CDR3 in DNA: TGTGCCACCAGACCCGATAGGGTGCCTAACTATGGCTACACCTTC.

The chain combines TRBV7-9 with TRBJ1-1; the match to TRBD1 covers 7 bases. J was trimmed by 1 base and V by 1 base; bases with no gene match: 9. The CDR3 is 17 amino acids. CDR1 and CDR2 (germline): SEHNR, FQNEAQ (reference sequence). The CDR3 is CASSLGRQGGRNTEAFF. The CDR3 bases are TGTGCCAGCAGCTTAGGCAGACAGGGCGGTAGGAACACTGAAGCTTTCTTT.

The gene calls are TRBV25-1 and TRBJ2-7, with D possibly matching TRBD2 (6 bases). The V end was cut by 6 bases, the J end by 0 bases, with 15 bases between. The CDR3 is made up of 15 amino acids. Germline assignment: CDR1 MGHDK and CDR2 SYGVNS. The CDR3 nucleotides are TGTGCCAGCAGCCATGTTGCGGGGCACTCCTACGAGCAGTACTTC. Protein product: CASSHVAGHSYEQYF.

The V and J genes are TRBV29-1 and TRBJ1-2, with D perhaps TRBD1 (5 bases). Looked up from germline, CDR1 is SQVTM and CDR2 is ANQGSEA. This CDR3 is 15 amino acids long. The V gene lost 8 bases and the J gene lost 3 bases, with 22 bases spanning the gap. DNA of the CDR3: TGCAGCACCTCAGCCCGGGACGGTGCTTACTATGGCTACACCTTC. It translates to CSTSARDGAYYGYTF.

This clonotype came up a few times. This could be a read error, since a much larger clone is one nucleotide away. This chain connects TRBV6-4 to TRBJ2-7; 9 bases are shared with TRBD1. V shed 2 bases and J 3 bases; nucleotides not matched to a gene: 5. Germline loops: CDR1 MRHNA, CDR2 SNTAGT. There are 15 residues in the CDR3. The CDR3 sequence is CASSDPGTGLYEQYF. CDR3 in DNA: TGTGCCAGCAGTGACCCCGGGACAGGGCTCTACGAGCAGTACTTC.

The chain uses TRBV11-2 and TRBJ2-2; D may be TRBD1 or TRBD2 (6 bases each). This CDR3 has 17 residues. The V end was cut by 4 bases, the J end by 7 bases, with 22 bases between. CDR1 is SGHAT, CDR2 FQNNGV, per germline. As DNA, the CDR3 is TGTGCCAGCAGCTCCTCTCTAGGGGGAGGTTGGATCGGGGAGCTGTTTTTT. Amino acid sequence: CASSSSLGGGWIGELFF. The variable domain in full, with the rest retrieved from reference TRBV11-2 and TRBJ2-2, is EAGVAQSPRYKIIEKRQSVAFWCNPISGHATLYWYQQILGQGPKLLIQFQNNGVVDDSQLPKDRFSAERLKGVDSTLKIQPAKLEDSAVYLCASSSSLGGGWIGELFFGEGSRLTVL.

This clonotype was counted a few times. The V gene is TRBV2, the J gene TRBJ1-4; D not certain. The CDR3 is made up of 13 amino acids. V was pared by 6 bases and J by 5 bases, with 10 bases between. In germline, CDR1 is SNHLY, CDR2 FYNNEI. The CDR3 is CASSLVVNEKLFF. The DNA for the CDR3 is TGTGCCAGCAGCCTAGTGGTAAATGAAAAACTGTTTTTT.

This clonotype was observed a handful of times. The chain has TRBV5-1 and TRBJ2-7; D uncertain. Germline CDR1 and CDR2: SGHRS and YFSETQ. CDR3 length: 13 amino acids. Between the trimmed V and J ends, which lost 4 bases and 3 bases, there was a span of 11 bases. The CDR3 sequence is CASSPDTIYEQYF. For the CDR3, the DNA is TGCGCCAGCAGCCCTGACACTATCTACGAGCAGTACTTC. Together with reference TRBV5-1 and TRBJ2-7, the CDR3 gives the full variable domain: KAGVTQTPRYLIKTRGQQVTLSCSPISGHRSVSWYQQTPGQGLQFLFEYFSETQRNKGNFPGRFSGRQFSNSRSEMNVSTLELGDSALYLCASSPDTIYEQYFGPGTRLTVT.

This clonotype turned up a few times. This chain joins TRBV7-9 and TRBJ2-2; D perhaps matches TRBD1 (5 bases). Trimming shortened V by 5 bases and J by 4 bases, and 17 bases separated the two germline ends. This CDR3 contains 16 residues. The germline gives CDR1 SEHNR, CDR2 FQNEAQ (reference sequence). The CDR3 DNA reads as TGTGCCAGCAGCGATAAGGGCAGGGCGGCCACCGGGGAGCTGTTTTTT. It translates to CASSDKGRAATGELFF.

This clonotype came up a few times. The chain has TRBV20-1 and TRBJ1-1; tentative D call: TRBD1 (6 bases). CDR1 and CDR2 (germline): DFQATT, SNEGSKA (reference sequence). V was pared by 3 bases and J by 3 bases, with 14 bases between. The CDR3 sequence is 14 residues long. CDR3 sequence reads: CSASDARGHTEAFF. The CDR3, as DNA: TGCAGTGCTAGCGATGCGCGGGGGCACACTGAAGCTTTCTTT.

This clonotype came up a few times. V and J are TRBV13 and TRBJ2-7; D might be TRBD1 or TRBD2, each matching 6 bases. Germline lookup yields CDR1 PRHDT and CDR2 FYEKMQ (reference sequence). The germline V and J ends were trimmed by 5 bases and 3 bases, with 26 bases remaining between them. The CDR3 consists of 18 residues. DNA for the CDR3: TGTGCCAGCAGCCCGCTTGACGGGGGCGGGACTGGACTCTACGAGCAGTACTTC. This translates into CASSPLDGGGTGLYEQYF.

The table lists this clonotype with a few counts. This chain links TRBV2 with TRBJ1-1, with 9 bases identical to TRBD1. After removal of 8 bases from V and 3 bases from J, the junction contained 7 bases not matched to a gene. In germline, CDR1 is SNHLY, CDR2 FYNNEI. The CDR3 sequence is 14 residues long. CDR3 sequence: CASLEDRGYTEAFF. CDR3 nucleotides: TGTGCCAGCCTAGAAGACAGGGGGTACACTGAAGCTTTCTTT.

The J gene is TRBJ1-2, the V gene TRBV6-1, with D possibly being TRBD1 (5 bases). Trimming removed 7 bases at V and 4 bases at J, with 13 bases between. The CDR3 consists of 13 residues. Germline V lookup: CDR1 MNHNS, CDR2 SASEGT. The CDR3 nucleotides read TGTGCCAGCAAAGGAGATAGGGGCTATGGCTACACCTTC. Translation gives CASKGDRGYGYTF.

Notes on this clonotype: Possible read error: a much larger clone is one base away. This sequence joins TRBV10-3 and TRBJ1-5, with 8 bases lining up with TRBD1. The CDR3 sequence is 16 residues long. Germline V gene data show CDR1 as ENHRY and CDR2 as SYGVKD. The CDR3 DNA reads TGTGCCATCAGTGAGTCCGAGGACAGGGTAAATCGGCCCCAGCATTTT. This encodes CAISESEDRVNRPQHF.

The chain joins TRBV10-3 to TRBJ1-5; unclear D gene. Trimming shortened V by 10 bases and J by 7 bases, and 20 bases separated the two germline ends. Germline CDR1 reads ENHRY; CDR2 reads SYGVKD. There are 14 residues in the CDR3. As DNA, the CDR3 is TGTGCCAGCTCACCACCCTCCGTCTACCAGCCCCAGCATTTT. It codes for CASSPPSVYQPQHF.

The chain employs TRBV19 and TRBJ1-4; perhaps TRBD1 as D (6 bases). The CDR3 consists of 15 residues. The germline V and J ends were trimmed by 5 bases and 8 bases, with 18 bases remaining between them. The V gene's germline CDR1 is LNHDA and CDR2 SQIVND (reference sequence). The CDR3 region has the DNA TGTGCCAGTAGTCCCCCGGGGGCAGAGGAGGAAAAACTGTTTTTT. Amino acid sequence: CASSPPGAEEEKLFF.

The sample holds many counts of this clonotype. The chain recombines TRBV7-2 with TRBJ1-1, with D possibly being TRBD1 (5 bases). Germline V gene data show CDR1 as SGHTA and CDR2 as FQGNSA. Trimming removed 2 bases from V and 8 bases from J, with 15 bases in between. The CDR3 has 14 residues. The CDR3 bases are TGTGCCAGCAGCTTAAACCCCTGGGACTTCGAAGCTTTCTTT. It encodes CASSLNPWDFEAFF.

For this clonotype: One junction end disagrees with the germline gene, perhaps due to a read error. This sequence joins TRBV9 and TRBJ2-7, with D possibly TRBD2 on 5 matching bases. CDR3 length: 12 residues. CDR1 is SGDLS, CDR2 YYNGEE, per germline. The CDR3 sequence is CASSLLSGELYF. CDR3 coding DNA: TGTGCCAGCAGCTTGTTGTCCGGGGAGCTGTACTTC.

This clonotype was detected a few times. This rearrangement joins TRBV7-2 to TRBJ2-7; 9 positions agree with TRBD2. V shed 1 base, J shed 0 bases, and the junction held 4 bases outside the gene matches. Germline loops: CDR1 SGHTA, CDR2 FQGNSA. This CDR3 is 16 amino acids long. The DNA for the CDR3 is TGTGCCAGCAGCTTAGGGGCTAGCGGGGTCTCCTACGAGCAGTACTTC. This gives the protein CASSLGASGVSYEQYF.